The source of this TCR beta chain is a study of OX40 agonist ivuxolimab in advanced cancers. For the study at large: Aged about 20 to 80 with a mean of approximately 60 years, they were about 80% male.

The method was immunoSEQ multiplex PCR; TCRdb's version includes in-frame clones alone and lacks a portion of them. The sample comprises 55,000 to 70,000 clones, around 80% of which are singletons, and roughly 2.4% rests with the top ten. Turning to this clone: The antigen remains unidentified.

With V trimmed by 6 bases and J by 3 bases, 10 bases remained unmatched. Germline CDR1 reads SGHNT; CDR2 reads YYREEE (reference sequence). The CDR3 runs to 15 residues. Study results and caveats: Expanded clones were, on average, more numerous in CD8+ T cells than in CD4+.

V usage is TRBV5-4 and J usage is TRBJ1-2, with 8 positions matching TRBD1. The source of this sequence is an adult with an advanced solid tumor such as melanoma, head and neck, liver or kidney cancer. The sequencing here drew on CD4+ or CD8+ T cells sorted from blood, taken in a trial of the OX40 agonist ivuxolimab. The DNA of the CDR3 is TGTGCCAGCATTACGCAGGGGGCCTCCTACTATGGCTACACCTTC. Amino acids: CASITQGASYYGYTF.